The clone carrying this T cell receptor beta chain was found many times. The antigen remains unidentified. This entry comes from a study of T cells in Graves' hyperthyroidism and ophthalmopathy. RNA transcripts provided the source from which TCR beta CDR3 regions were amplified. When the TCR CDR3 underwent first-round RT-PCR, the HTBI primer set was used. TCRdb fed the multiplex PCR reads into MiXCR, producing one record per CDR3 protein. The data show some 320,000 distinct CDR3 sequences, about an eighth seen once. CDR3 length: 15 residues. Germline assignment: CDR1 SGHRS and CDR2 YFSETQ. The J segment lost 6 bases and the V segment lost 4 bases, leaving 10 bases of the junction unmatched. Study-wide results and caveats: Appearing also in blood were most of the thyroid clonotypes expanded above 0.001.

Ophthalmopathy patients showed a Clinical Activity Score of at least 3, NOSPECS grade of at least 4 and duration under 3 months. PBMCs were collected from a roughly 9.7 ml volume of fresh peripheral blood. Sequenced input: blood. This sequence joins TRBV5-1 and TRBJ2-7; 10 bases line up with TRBD2. The TCR comes from a woman in her thirties or forties with Graves' ophthalmopathy. CDR3 coding DNA: TGCGCCAGCAGCGGGGGACTAGCGCGTGGTTCCGAGCAGTACTTC. Residues: CASSGGLARGSEQYF.